Listed below are T cell receptor beta chains from one sample, sequenced in a study of blood T cells in healthy people across ages. From the 5' RACE reads, TCRdb called clonotypes with MiXCR, one entry per CDR3 protein. The sample has over 700,000 distinct CDR3 sequences, around half seen once. The specimen was blood. These receptors were taken from a man older than 75 in good health. Both conserved end residues are part of each CDR3. Fields, in order: V gene, D gene, clone size, J gene, CDR3 DNA, CDR3 protein. The D gene is left open where the match is weak. Some rows mark clone size as missing; the rest say once, few, many or name a class of expanded clone.

TRBV12-3/TRBV12-4,TRBD1,NA,TRBJ2-1,TGTGCCAGCAGTTTCGTTCGTCGGACAGGGGGCGAAGAGACCCAGTTCTTC,CASSFVRRTGGEETQFF
TRBV27,NA,NA,TRBJ2-7,TGTGCCGGCAGTCAAGGTCTGGGACGCTCCTACGAGCAGTACTTC,CAGSQGLGRSYEQYF
TRBV6-1,NA,NA,TRBJ2-5,TGTGCCAGCAGTGAAAATGGAGCGGCCCAAGAGACCCAGTACTTC,CASSENGAAQETQYF
TRBV5-6,NA,NA,TRBJ2-1,TGTGCCAGCAGCACGGGACGGCCTTCCGAGACCCAGTTCTTC,CASSTGRPSETQFF
TRBV2,TRBD1,once,TRBJ2-1,TGTGCCAGCAGTGATTTGGGACAGGGTAGCGATGAGCAGTTCTTC,CASSDLGQGSDEQFF
TRBV5-1,NA,NA,TRBJ1-2,TGCGCCAGCAGCTCGAAGGGACAAGGGCCCTATGGCTACACCTTC,CASSSKGQGPYGYTF
TRBV9,TRBD1,once,TRBJ2-3,TGTGCCAGCAGCGTCCCGGGACAGGCAGATACGCAGTATTTT,CASSVPGQADTQYF
TRBV6-1,NA,once,TRBJ2-3,TGTGCCAGCAGTGCCGTAGCGGCTCCAATTCACAGATACGCGTATTTT,CASSAVAAPIHRYAYF
TRBV9,NA,NA,TRBJ2-7,TGTGCCAGCAGCGTAGGAAACTCGTACAATGAGCAGTACTTC,CASSVGNSYNEQYF
TRBV27,NA,NA,TRBJ1-4,TGTGCCAGCAGCCCTCTTCACATCGGCGGGCTGGGGGAAAAACTGTTTTTT,CASSPLHIGGLGEKLFF
TRBV29-1,NA,NA,TRBJ2-1,TGCAGCACAGAGACGGCCTCCTACAATGAGCAGTTCTTC,CSTETASYNEQFF
TRBV5-1,NA,NA,TRBJ1-2,TGCGCCAGCAGCTTGGTGGCTAACTATGGCTACACCTTC,CASSLVANYGYTF
TRBV7-3,TRBD2,NA,TRBJ2-1,TGTGCCAGCAGCTTTAGCGGGAGTGCCCATGAGCAGTTCTTC,CASSFSGSAHEQFF
TRBV2,NA,NA,TRBJ1-2,TGTGCCAGCAGTCCCACTGGACCCTCGAGCTATGGCTACACCTTC,CASSPTGPSSYGYTF
TRBV3-1,TRBD2,NA,TRBJ2-2,TGTGCCAGCAGCCAAGCTCTAGCGGGGACCGCCACCGGGGAGCTGTTTTTT,CASSQALAGTATGELFF
TRBV28,TRBD2,NA,TRBJ2-3,TGTGCCAGCACCACTGGGACTAGCGGGAGGGGGGATACGCAGTATTTT,CASTTGTSGRGDTQYF
TRBV5-5,NA,few,TRBJ1-4,TGTGCCAGCAGCTTGCTTACTAATGAAAAACTGTTTTTT,CASSLLTNEKLFF
TRBV11-1,NA,few,TRBJ2-7,TGTGCCAGCGGCTTAGAAGTGGGTTCGGGACTCTCCCTCTCTCTCTCCTACGAGCAGTACTTC,CASGLEVGSGLSLSLSYEQYF
TRBV2,NA,NA,TRBJ2-7,TGTGCCAGCACCCGGGACGGCCCCTCCTACGAGCAGTACTTC,CASTRDGPSYEQYF
TRBV10-3,TRBD2,few,TRBJ2-1,TGTGCCATCAGTTTATCTGGACTAGCGGGAGTCGGGAATGAGCAGTTCTTC,CAISLSGLAGVGNEQFF
TRBV27,TRBD1,NA,TRBJ2-7,TGTGCCAGCTCCAGGACAGGGATGGCCTACGAGCAGTACTTC,CASSRTGMAYEQYF
TRBV29-1,NA,few,TRBJ1-4,TGCAGCGTTCGGGGGGCAGGACCTGCAACTAATGAAAAACTGTTTTTT,CSVRGAGPATNEKLFF
TRBV18,TRBD1,NA,TRBJ2-6,TGTGCCAGCTCATCGGACAGGGGTGTGGTAGGGGCCAACGTCCTGACTTTC,CASSSDRGVVGANVLTF
TRBV29-1,NA,NA,TRBJ2-5,TGCAGCGCCCGGTGGGGGGAGACCCAGTACTTC,CSARWGETQYF
TRBV7-6,NA,NA,TRBJ1-4,TGTGCCAGCAGCTTAATCGGGACCCGAGAAGAAAAACTGTTTTTT,CASSLIGTREEKLFF
TRBV9,NA,few,TRBJ2-7,TGTGCCAGCAGCGTAGCTGCGGTGGGTGAGCAGTACTTC,CASSVAAVGEQYF
TRBV3-1,TRBD2,few,TRBJ2-1,TGTGCCAGCAGCCAAGGGGGGGGGGACCGACAGTTCTTC,CASSQGGGDRQFF
TRBV3-1,NA,NA,TRBJ2-7,TGTGCCAGCAGCCAAGCACTCGAGCAGTACTTC,CASSQALEQYF
TRBV20-1,TRBD2,NA,TRBJ2-1,TGCAGTGCTAGAATCACTTCTAGCGGGAGGGTTAAGCAGTTCTTC,CSARITSSGRVKQFF
TRBV28,NA,NA,TRBJ1-6,TGTGCCAGCACCGCCGCCGGATTCAAGGGAGGCTCCTATAATTCACCCCTCCACTTT,CASTAAGFKGGSYNSPLHF
TRBV27,TRBD2,NA,TRBJ2-3,TGTGCCAGCAGTTTACTAGCGGGAGGGGGGTCAGATACGCAGTATTTT,CASSLLAGGGSDTQYF
TRBV6-5,NA,NA,TRBJ2-7,TGTGCCAGCAGGAAGGACGTCGGCGAGCAGTACTTC,CASRKDVGEQYF
TRBV7-9,TRBD1,NA,TRBJ1-5,TGTGCCAGCAGCTCCGCGCGGGGACAGGGGGGACAGCCCCAGCATTTT,CASSSARGQGGQPQHF